This entry describes one T cell receptor beta chain. Its antigen is not identified. A much larger clonotype is one base distant, so this may be a read error. In this cohort, patients with other autoimmune diseases, uncontrolled infections, pregnancy or lactation were excluded. Amplification of TCR beta CDR3 regions used RNA transcripts. HTBI-primed RT-PCR formed the first round, and a multiplex PCR formed the second. TCRdb re-analysed the multiplex PCR reads in MiXCR, keeping a single row per CDR3 protein. The sample includes about 370,000 distinct CDR3 sequences, about a sixth seen only once; the top ten take 2.4%. This specimen comes from a study of Graves' ophthalmopathy and Graves' hyperthyroidism. In the study overall: Peripheral blood samples were taken at initial diagnosis, before any treatment.

The study, taken as a whole, reports: Sensitivity reached 87.88% and specificity about 80% for a 13-signature model separating ophthalmopathy from stable hyperthyroidism.

The TCR was taken from an adult woman with stable Graves' hyperthyroidism. The sequenced sample was peripheral blood.

In DNA form, the CDR3 reads TGTGCCAGCAATCCACAGGGGGTATCGAACACCGGGGAGCTGTTTTTT. It yields the protein CASNPQGVSNTGELFF. The chain carries TRBV28 and TRBJ2-2; 8 positions agree with TRBD1. The CDR3 is 16 residues long. The germline V gene encodes CDR1 MDHEN and CDR2 SYDVKM. With V trimmed by 7 bases and J by 0 bases, 7 bases remained unmatched.